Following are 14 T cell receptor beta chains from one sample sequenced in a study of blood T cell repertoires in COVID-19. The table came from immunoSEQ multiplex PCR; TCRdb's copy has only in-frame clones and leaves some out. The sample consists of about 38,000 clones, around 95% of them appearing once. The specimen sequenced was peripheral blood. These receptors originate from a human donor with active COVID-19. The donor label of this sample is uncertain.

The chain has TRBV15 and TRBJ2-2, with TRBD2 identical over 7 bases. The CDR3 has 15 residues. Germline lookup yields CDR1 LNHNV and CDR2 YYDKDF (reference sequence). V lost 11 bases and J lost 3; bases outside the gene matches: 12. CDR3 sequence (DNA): TGTGCCTCCTCCGCCAGCGGGGTGTACACCGGGGAGCTGTTTTTT. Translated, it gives CASSASGVYTGELFF. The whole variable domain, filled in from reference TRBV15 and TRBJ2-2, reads DAMVIQNPRYQVTQFGKPVTLSCSQTLNHNVMYWYQQKSSQAPKLLFHYYDKDFNNEADTPDNFQSRRPNTSFCFLDIRSPGLGDTAMYLCASSASGVYTGELFFGEGSRLTVL.

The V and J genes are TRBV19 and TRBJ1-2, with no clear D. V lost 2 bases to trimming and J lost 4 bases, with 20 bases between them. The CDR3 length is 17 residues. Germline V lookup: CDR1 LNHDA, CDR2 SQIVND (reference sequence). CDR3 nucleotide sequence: TGTGCCAGTAGTATAAGTGAGGGCAGTGGCCCCTTCTATGGCTACACCTTC. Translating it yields CASSISEGSGPFYGYTF. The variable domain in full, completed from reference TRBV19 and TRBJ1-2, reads DGGITQSPKYLFRKEGQNVTLSCEQNLNHDAMYWYRQDPGQGLRLIYYSQIVNDFQKGDIAEGYSVSREKKESFPLTVTSAQKNPTAFYLCASSISEGSGPFYGYTFGSGTRLTVV.

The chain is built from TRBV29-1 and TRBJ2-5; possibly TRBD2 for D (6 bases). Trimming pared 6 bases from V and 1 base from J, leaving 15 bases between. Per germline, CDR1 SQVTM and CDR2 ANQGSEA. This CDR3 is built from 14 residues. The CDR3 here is CSVGTLGGQETQYF. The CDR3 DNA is TGCAGCGTGGGAACCCTGGGAGGCCAAGAGACCCAGTACTTC.

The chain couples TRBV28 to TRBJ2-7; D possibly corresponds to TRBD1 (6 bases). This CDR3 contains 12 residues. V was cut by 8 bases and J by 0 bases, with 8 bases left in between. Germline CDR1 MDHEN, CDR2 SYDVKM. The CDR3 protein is CASSQGSYEQYF. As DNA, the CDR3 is TGTGCCAGCTCACAGGGCTCCTACGAGCAGTACTTC.

The CDR3 protein is CASSVFTGYPGTDTQYF. The DNA for the CDR3 is TGCGCCAGCAGCGTCTTCACGGGGTACCCAGGCACAGATACGCAGTATTTT. The chain couples TRBV5-1 to TRBJ2-3, with a possible D match to TRBD2 (5 bases). Between the trimmed V and J ends, which lost 4 bases and 1 base, there was a span of 19 bases. The germline gives CDR1 SGHRS, CDR2 YFSETQ. This CDR3 has 17 residues.

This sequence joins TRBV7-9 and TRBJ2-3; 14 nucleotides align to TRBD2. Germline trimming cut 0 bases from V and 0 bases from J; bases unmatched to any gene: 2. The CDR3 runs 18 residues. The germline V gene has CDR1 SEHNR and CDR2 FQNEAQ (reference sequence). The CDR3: CASSLAGLAGASTDTQYF. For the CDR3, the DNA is TGTGCCAGCAGCTTAGCGGGACTAGCGGGAGCTAGCACAGATACGCAGTATTTT. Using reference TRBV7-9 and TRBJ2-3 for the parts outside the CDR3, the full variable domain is DTGVSQNPRHKITKRGQNVTFRCDPISEHNRLYWYRQTLGQGPEFLTYFQNEAQLEKSRLLSDRFSAERPKGSFSTLEIQRTEQGDSAMYLCASSLAGLAGASTDTQYFGPGTRLTVL.

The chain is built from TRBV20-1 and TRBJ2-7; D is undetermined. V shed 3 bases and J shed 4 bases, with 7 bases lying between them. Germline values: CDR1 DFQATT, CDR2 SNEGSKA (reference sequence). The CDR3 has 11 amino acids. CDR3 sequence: CSARSVYEQYF. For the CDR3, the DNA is TGCAGTGCTAGGAGTGTGTACGAGCAGTACTTC.

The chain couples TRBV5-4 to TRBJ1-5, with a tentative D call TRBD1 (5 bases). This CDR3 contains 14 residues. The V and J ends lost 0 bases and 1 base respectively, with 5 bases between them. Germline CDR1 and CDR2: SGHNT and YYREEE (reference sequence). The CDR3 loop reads CASSLGGSNQPQHF. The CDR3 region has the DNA TGTGCCAGCAGCTTGGGGGGCAGCAATCAGCCCCAGCATTTT.

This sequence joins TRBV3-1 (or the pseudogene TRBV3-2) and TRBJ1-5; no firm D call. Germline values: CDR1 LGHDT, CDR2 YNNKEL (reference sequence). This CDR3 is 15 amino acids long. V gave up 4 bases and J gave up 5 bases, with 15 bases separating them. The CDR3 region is CASSPGGNSHQPQHF. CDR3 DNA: TGTGCCAGCAGCCCCGGCGGGAATTCTCATCAGCCCCAGCATTTT.

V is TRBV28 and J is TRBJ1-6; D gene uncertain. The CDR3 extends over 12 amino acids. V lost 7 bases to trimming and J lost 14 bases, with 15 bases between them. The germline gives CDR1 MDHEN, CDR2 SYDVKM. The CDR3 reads CASTAPRGALHF. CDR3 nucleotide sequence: TGTGCCAGCACCGCACCGCGGGGAGCCCTCCACTTT.

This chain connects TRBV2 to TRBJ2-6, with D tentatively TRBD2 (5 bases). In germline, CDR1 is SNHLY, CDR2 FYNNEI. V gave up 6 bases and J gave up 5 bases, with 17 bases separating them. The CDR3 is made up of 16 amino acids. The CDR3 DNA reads TGTGCCAGCAGCGACCATGGGAGTGGTAGGGCCAACGTCCTGACTTTC. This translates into CASSDHGSGRANVLTF.

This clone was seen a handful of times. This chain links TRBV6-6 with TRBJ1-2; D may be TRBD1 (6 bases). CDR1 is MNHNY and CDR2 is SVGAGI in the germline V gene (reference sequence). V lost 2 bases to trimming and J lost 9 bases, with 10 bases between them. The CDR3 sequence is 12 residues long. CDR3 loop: CASSYTRGSYTF. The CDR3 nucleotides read TGTGCCAGCAGTTACACCAGGGGTAGCTACACCTTC.

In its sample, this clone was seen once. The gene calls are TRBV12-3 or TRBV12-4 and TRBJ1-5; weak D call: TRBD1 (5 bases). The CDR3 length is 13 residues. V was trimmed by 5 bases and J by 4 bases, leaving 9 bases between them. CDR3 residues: CASSPPGNQPQHF. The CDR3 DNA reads TGTGCCAGCAGTCCGCCAGGGAATCAGCCCCAGCATTTT.

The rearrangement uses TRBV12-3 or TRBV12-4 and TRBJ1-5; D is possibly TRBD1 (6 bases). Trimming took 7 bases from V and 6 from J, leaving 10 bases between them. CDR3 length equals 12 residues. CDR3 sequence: CASKQGTQPQHF. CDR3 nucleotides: TGTGCCAGCAAACAGGGAACTCAGCCCCAGCATTTT.